The source of this T cell receptor beta chain is a study of shared clonotypes between healthy human individuals. Overall study findings and caveats: As a rule, naive subsets had a larger estimated richness than memory subsets. It was observed that roughly 5.4% of naive CD4 clonotypes were shared across several donors.

Germline values: CDR1 SGHDT, CDR2 YYEEEE. The length of the CDR3 is 18 residues. Trimming cost V 4 bases and J 0 bases; bases outside gene matches: 6. Data came from immunoSEQ multiplex PCR; TCRdb stores just in-frame clones and leaves some out. Of 2 million to 3 million clones detected, 93% appear once; the ten largest clones hold approximately 0.36%. As to this clone: Its antigen is unknown.

Input material: naive CD4+ T cells from PBMCs. Indicated subset: CD45RA+ positively selected. The chain has TRBV5-6 and TRBJ2-6; TRBD2 agrees at 11 bases. The TCR comes from a man aged 18 to 35 in good health. Some clones in this sample may be carry-over from other donors' samples. The CDR3 DNA follows: TGTGCCAGCAGCCAACTAGCGGGAGCGACCTCTGGGGCCAACGTCCTGACTTTC. Its translation is CASSQLAGATSGANVLTF.